This TCR beta chain was found in a study of Graves' ophthalmopathy and Graves' hyperthyroidism. Study observations and caveats: With a specificity of around 76% and a sensitivity of about 71%, the model predicted ophthalmopathy progression.

From germline, CDR1 is MGHRA and CDR2 YSYEKL. There are 10 residues in the CDR3. Amplification from RNA transcripts yielded the TCR beta CDR3 regions. RT-PCR was first run with HTBI primers, then multiplex PCR in a second round. TCRdb used MiXCR to reprocess the multiplex PCR reads, holding one entry per CDR3 protein. Of 360,000 or so distinct CDR3 sequences listed, around 17% are singletons. This clonotype showed up many times. Antigen unknown. The junction differs from germline at one of its ends, possibly a read error. Ophthalmopathy donors' eye disease showed moderate-to-severe activity, CAS of at least 3, NOSPECS of at least 4 and duration under 3 months. Diagnosis used clinical symptoms, serum thyroxine, TRAb, thyroid ultrasound and orbital computed tomography.

The specimen sequenced was peripheral blood. This TCR was recovered from a woman younger than 35 with Graves' ophthalmopathy. The chain uses TRBV4-1 and TRBJ1-1; D not certain. DNA of the CDR3: TGCGCCAGCAGCCACACGCGCCGGATCTTT. It specifies CASSHTRRIF.